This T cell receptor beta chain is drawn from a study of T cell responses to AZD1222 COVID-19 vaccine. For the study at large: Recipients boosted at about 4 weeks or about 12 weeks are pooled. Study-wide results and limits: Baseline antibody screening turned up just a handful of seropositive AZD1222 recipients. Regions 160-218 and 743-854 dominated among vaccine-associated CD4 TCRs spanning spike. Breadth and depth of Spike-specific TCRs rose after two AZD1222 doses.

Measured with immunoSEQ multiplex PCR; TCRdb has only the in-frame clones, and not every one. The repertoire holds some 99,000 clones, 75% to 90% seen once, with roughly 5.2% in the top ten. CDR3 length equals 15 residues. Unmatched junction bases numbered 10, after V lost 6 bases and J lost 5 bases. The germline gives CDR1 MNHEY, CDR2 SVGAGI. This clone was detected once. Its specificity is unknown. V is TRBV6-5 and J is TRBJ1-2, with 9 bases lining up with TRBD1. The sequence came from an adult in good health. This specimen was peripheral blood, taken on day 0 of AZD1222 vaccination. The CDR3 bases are TGTGCCAGCAGGCCAGGACAGGGGAGGGCGTATGGCTACACCTTC. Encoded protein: CASRPGQGRAYGYTF.